Below are 15 T cell receptor beta chains sequenced from a single sample in a study of vaccination and CD4 T cells after COVID-19. These receptors lack a known antigen. The Oncomine TCR Beta short-read assay was applied to DNA of cultured CD4+ T cells. TCRdb re-called the PCR reads through MiXCR, storing one row per CDR3 protein. Of approximately 14,000 distinct CDR3 sequences listed, about 55% were seen once; the top ten hold around 10%. The treatment is: roughly 11-day PBMC culture with coronavirus spike peptide pools or control peptides (ViraFEST assay). The sequencing used CD4+ T cells from blood, cultured in vitro, collected before SARS-CoV-2 vaccination. Receptors originate from a human donor who had recovered from COVID-19.

This chain connects TRBV20-1 to TRBJ1-2, with D perhaps matching TRBD1 (6 bases). Per the germline V gene, CDR1 is DFQATT and CDR2 is SNEGSKA (reference sequence). CDR3 length: 13 residues. V was clipped by 1 base and J by 6 bases, with 12 bases between them. CDR3 nucleotide sequence: TGCAGTGCTAGAGCAAGTACAGGGAATGGCTACACCTTC. This codes for CSARASTGNGYTF.

By sample fraction, this clonotype is medium-sized. The gene calls are TRBV20-1 and TRBJ2-5; D possibly corresponds to TRBD2 (5 bases). There are 13 residues in the CDR3. Germline-derived CDR1 and CDR2 are DFQATT and SNEGSKA (reference sequence). V lost 6 bases and J 2 bases, leaving 13 bases between the germline ends. The CDR3 nucleotides read TGCAGTGCCCCAACTAGGGCACAAGAGACCCAGTACTTC. Translation: CSAPTRAQETQYF.

This chain connects TRBV20-1 to TRBJ1-1; no definite D call. Trimming took off 0 bases at V and 1 base at J, with 9 bases between the two ends. The CDR3 covers 14 residues. CDR1 is DFQATT, CDR2 SNEGSKA, per germline (reference sequence). The CDR3 reads CSARDPIGNTEAFF. The CDR3 DNA is TGCAGTGCTAGAGATCCTATAGGGAACACTGAAGCTTTCTTT.

V and J are TRBV6-5 and TRBJ2-2; 10 bases match TRBD2. Germline CDR1 reads MNHEY; CDR2 reads SVGAGI. The V and J ends lost 2 bases and 4 bases, in that order; junction bases with no gene match: 7. This CDR3 is 17 amino acids long. The CDR3 here is CASSYKASGSSTGELFF. The CDR3 DNA reads TGTGCCAGCAGTTACAAGGCTAGCGGGAGTTCCACCGGGGAGCTGTTTTTT.

This rearrangement joins TRBV20-1 to TRBJ1-2; D unresolved. The CDR3 spans 13 residues. The germline V gene encodes CDR1 DFQATT and CDR2 SNEGSKA (reference sequence). V was clipped by 2 bases and J by 2 bases, with 9 bases between them. The CDR3 region has the DNA TGCAGTGCTAGATATACCGCCAACTATGGCTACACCTTC. Amino acids: CSARYTANYGYTF.

The chain employs TRBV4-3 and TRBJ1-5; 7 bases align to TRBD1. The germline V gene has CDR1 LGHNA and CDR2 YSLEER. After removal of 3 bases from V and 3 bases from J, the junction contained 2 bases not matched to a gene. This CDR3 comprises 14 residues. CDR3 DNA: TGCGCCAGCAGCCAGACAGGGAACAATCAGCCCCAGCATTTT. It encodes CASSQTGNNQPQHF.

This CDR3 is CASKVDRGEEKLFF. The CDR3 bases are TGTGCCAGCAAAGTCGACAGGGGTGAGGAAAAACTGTTTTTT. The chain has TRBV6-1 and TRBJ1-4; 8 nucleotides match TRBD1. The junction had 9 bases not matched to a gene; V was cut back by 7 bases and J by 8 bases. CDR1 and CDR2 from the germline V gene are MNHNS and SASEGT. This CDR3 contains 14 residues.

V is TRBV27 and J is TRBJ2-1; 10 bases are a match to TRBD2. The CDR3 extends over 14 amino acids. Germline V gene lookup returns CDR1 MNHEY and CDR2 SMNVEV (reference sequence). After removal of 4 bases from V and 9 bases from J, the junction contained 6 bases not matched to a gene. This CDR3 is CASSSSGRASEQFF. The CDR3 DNA reads as TGTGCCAGCAGTTCCAGCGGGAGGGCCTCTGAGCAGTTCTTC.

Regarding this clonotype: A read error may account for a junction end that differs from germline. V and J are TRBV20-1 and TRBJ2-5; perhaps TRBD1 as D (6 bases). CDR1 is DFQATT, CDR2 SNEGSKA, per germline (reference sequence). The CDR3 consists of 16 residues. Here the CDR3 DNA reads TGCAGCGCTAGATCGATCGGGACACGCCCGGGGGAGACCCAGTACTTC. Amino acids: CSARSIGTRPGETQYF.

This rearrangement joins TRBV7-2 to TRBJ2-5; 7 bases are shared with TRBD1. The CDR3 is 18 residues long. Germline loops: CDR1 SGHTA, CDR2 FQGNSA. The J segment lost 4 bases and the V segment lost 1 base, leaving 15 bases of the junction unmatched. CDR3 protein: CASSLVWRTGGRRETQYF. CDR3 DNA sequence: TGTGCCAGCAGCTTAGTGTGGAGGACAGGCGGCCGGCGAGAGACCCAGTACTTC.

In its sample, this clonotype was seen a few times. CDR3 residues: CSARGGLHTF. The CDR3 DNA reads TGCAGTGCCCGGGGAGGTTTGCACACCTTC. The chain has TRBV20-1 and TRBJ1-2; D call uncertain. CDR3 length: 10 amino acids. Per the germline V gene, CDR1 is DFQATT and CDR2 is SNEGSKA (reference sequence). The V end was cut by 6 bases, the J end by 12 bases, with 14 bases between.

The rearrangement uses TRBV7-9 and TRBJ2-1; D not certain. With 0 bases removed from V and 9 bases from J, the gap between germline ends came to 9 bases. Germline CDR1 reads SEHNR; CDR2 reads FQNEAQ (reference sequence). The CDR3 runs to 13 residues. CDR3 sequence: CASSLARRSEQFF. CDR3 bases: TGTGCCAGCAGCTTAGCGAGGCGAAGTGAGCAGTTCTTC.

The gene calls are TRBV10-3 and TRBJ2-6; 12 bases match TRBD1. CDR1 is ENHRY, CDR2 SYGVKD, per germline. J lost 4 bases, V lost 3 bases, and 7 bases had no gene match. The CDR3 is 18 residues long. The CDR3 region is CAISDLGQGARGANVLTF. The CDR3 nucleotides are TGTGCCATCAGTGACTTGGGACAGGGGGCGCGAGGGGCCAACGTCCTGACTTTC.

The chain links TRBV20-1 to TRBJ2-7; D is unclear. Germline V gene lookup returns CDR1 DFQATT and CDR2 SNEGSKA (reference sequence). The CDR3 is made up of 14 amino acids. V lost 7 bases and J 2 bases, leaving 18 bases between the germline ends. The CDR3 region has the DNA TGCAGTGTTGATTCGGGCCCCGGCGCCTACGAGCAGTACTTC. Translating gives CSVDSGPGAYEQYF.

V gene TRBV2 combines with J gene TRBJ2-7; TRBD2 aligns across 8 bases. CDR3 length: 14 amino acids. The junction had 7 bases not matched to a gene; V was cut back by 4 bases and J by 5 bases. Germline CDR1 SNHLY, CDR2 FYNNEI. The CDR3 loop is CASSGVAGLHEQYF. CDR3 DNA: TGTGCCAGCAGTGGCGTAGCGGGACTCCACGAGCAGTACTTC.